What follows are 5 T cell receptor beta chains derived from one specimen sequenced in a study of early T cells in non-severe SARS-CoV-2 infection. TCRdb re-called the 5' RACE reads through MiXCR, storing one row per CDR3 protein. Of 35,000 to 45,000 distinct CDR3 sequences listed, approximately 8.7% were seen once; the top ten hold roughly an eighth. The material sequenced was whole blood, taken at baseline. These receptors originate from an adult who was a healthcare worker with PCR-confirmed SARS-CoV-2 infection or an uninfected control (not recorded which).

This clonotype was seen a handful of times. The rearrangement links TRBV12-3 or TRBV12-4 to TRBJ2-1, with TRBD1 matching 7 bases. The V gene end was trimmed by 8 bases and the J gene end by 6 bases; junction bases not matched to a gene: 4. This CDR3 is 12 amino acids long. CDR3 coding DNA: TGTGCCAGCTGCCGGACAGGCAATGAGCAGTTCTTC. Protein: CASCRTGNEQFF.

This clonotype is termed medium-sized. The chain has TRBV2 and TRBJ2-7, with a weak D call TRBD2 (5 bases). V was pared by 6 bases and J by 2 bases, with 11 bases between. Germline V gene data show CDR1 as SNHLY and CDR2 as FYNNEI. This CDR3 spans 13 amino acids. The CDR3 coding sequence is TGTGCCAGCAGAGCGGATATAACCTACGAGCAGTACTTC. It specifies CASRADITYEQYF.

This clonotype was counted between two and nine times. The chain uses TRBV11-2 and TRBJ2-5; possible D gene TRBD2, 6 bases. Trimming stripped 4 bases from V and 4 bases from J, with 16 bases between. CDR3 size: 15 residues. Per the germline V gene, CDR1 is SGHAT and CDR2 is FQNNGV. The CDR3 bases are TGTGCCAGCAGCTCCCGGTCAGGAGGGCCAGAGACCCAGTACTTC. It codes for CASSSRSGGPETQYF.

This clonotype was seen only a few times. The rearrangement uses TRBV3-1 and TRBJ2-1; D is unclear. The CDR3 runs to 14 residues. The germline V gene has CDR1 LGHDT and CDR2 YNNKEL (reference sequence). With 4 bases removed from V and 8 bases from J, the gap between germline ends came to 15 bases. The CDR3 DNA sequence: TGTGCCAGCAGCCCCAACGCCAAATCCGATGAGCAGTTCTTC. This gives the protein CASSPNAKSDEQFF.

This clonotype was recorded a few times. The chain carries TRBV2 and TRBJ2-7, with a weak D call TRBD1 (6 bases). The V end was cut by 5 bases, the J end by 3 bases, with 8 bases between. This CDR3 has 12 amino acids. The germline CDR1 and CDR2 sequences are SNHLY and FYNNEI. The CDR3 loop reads CASSIGGYEQYF. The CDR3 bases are TGTGCCAGCAGTATAGGGGGCTACGAGCAGTACTTC.